The T cell receptor beta chain described here comes from a study of PD-1 blockade in classical Hodgkin lymphoma. Broader study findings: A significant rise in TCR diversity by C4D1 was seen for CD4+ but not CD8+ cells. Complete responders showed a baseline diversity that resembled the diversity of newly diagnosed patients.

As regards this clone: Its antigen is still unknown.

Here immunoSEQ multiplex PCR was the method, and the copy in TCRdb shows in-frame clones only, minus some. The sample has some 58,000 clones, roughly nine tenths seen once; the top ten hold approximately 10%. Time point given: cycle 4 day 1 (C4D1), after more than five weeks of nivolumab. Every patient relapsed after autologous stem cell transplantation, and brentuximab vedotin exposure varied. There are 11 residues in the CDR3. The V end was cut by 6 bases, the J end by 8 bases, with 5 bases between. Per the germline V gene, CDR1 is LNHDA and CDR2 is SQIVND (reference sequence). The V gene is TRBV19, the J gene TRBJ1-6, with D hard to call. The TCR was taken from a human donor with classical Hodgkin lymphoma. The input for sequencing was peripheral blood mononuclear cells (PBMCs), taken before the fourth cycle of nivolumab. CDR3 sequence: CASSQDSPLHF. For the CDR3, the DNA is TGTGCCAGTAGCCAGGATTCACCCCTCCACTTT. The variable domain in full, completed from reference TRBV19 and TRBJ1-6, reads DGGITQSPKYLFRKEGQNVTLSCEQNLNHDAMYWYRQDPGQGLRLIYYSQIVNDFQKGDIAEGYSVSREKKESFPLTVTSAQKNPTAFYLCASSQDSPLHFGNGTRLTVT.